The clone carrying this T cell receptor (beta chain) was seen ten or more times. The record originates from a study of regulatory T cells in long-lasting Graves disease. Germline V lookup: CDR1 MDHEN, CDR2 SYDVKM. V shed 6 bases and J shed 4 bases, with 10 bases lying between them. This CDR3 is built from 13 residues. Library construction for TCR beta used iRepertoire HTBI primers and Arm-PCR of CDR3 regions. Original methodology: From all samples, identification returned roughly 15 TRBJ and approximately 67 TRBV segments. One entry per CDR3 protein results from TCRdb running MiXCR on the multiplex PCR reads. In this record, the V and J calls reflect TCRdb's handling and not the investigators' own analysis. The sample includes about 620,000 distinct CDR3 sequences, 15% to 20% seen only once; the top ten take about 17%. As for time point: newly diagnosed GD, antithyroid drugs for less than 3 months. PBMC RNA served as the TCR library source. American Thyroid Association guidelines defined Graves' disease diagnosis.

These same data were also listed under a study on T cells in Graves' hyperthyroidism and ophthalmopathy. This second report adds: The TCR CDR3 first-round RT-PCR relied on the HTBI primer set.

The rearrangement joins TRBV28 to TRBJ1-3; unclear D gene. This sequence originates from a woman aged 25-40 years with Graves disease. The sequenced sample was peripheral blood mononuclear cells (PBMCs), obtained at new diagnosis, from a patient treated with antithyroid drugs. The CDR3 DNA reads TGTGCCAGCAGACCACCAGGAGGAAACACCATATATTTT. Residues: CASRPPGGNTIYF.